The sequence of this T cell receptor beta chain was determined in a study of cytomegalovirus exposure and HLA in healthy donors. Findings of the study overall: Most TCRs appeared rarely, but some public TCRs recurred in many donors.

Both 60 Vbeta primers and 13 Jbeta primers went into the PCR. The method was immunoSEQ multiplex PCR; TCRdb's version includes in-frame clones alone and lacks a portion of them. This table holds about 140,000 clones, around three quarters found once. Points on this clone: What it binds is not known.

The germline V gene has CDR1 SEHNR and CDR2 FQNEAQ (reference sequence). V was pared by 1 base and J by 8 bases, with 9 bases between. The CDR3 has 14 residues. The chain recombines TRBV7-9 with TRBJ1-6; D gene uncertain. The clonotype originates from a man aged 18-30 years in good health and CMV-seronegative. Sequenced material: PBMCs. Here the CDR3 DNA reads TGTGCCAGCAGCTTAGGGGAGGGTTATTCACCCCTCCACTTT. Protein sequence: CASSLGEGYSPLHF.